Listed here are 18 T cell receptor beta chains from one sample, sequenced in a study of blood T cell repertoires in COVID-19. The data were produced by immunoSEQ multiplex PCR, yet TCRdb's version contains in-frame clones alone and is incomplete. The sample lists over 130,000 clones; 60% to 80% were seen once. Sequenced input: PBMCs or T cells enriched from blood (not recorded which). All receptors come from a woman between 50 and 59 years old who had recovered from COVID-19.

The chain is built from TRBV9 and TRBJ1-2; tentative D call: TRBD1 (5 bases). The V gene's germline CDR1 is SGDLS and CDR2 YYNGEE. Trimming removed 7 bases from V and 5 bases from J, with 12 bases in between. The CDR3 has 12 amino acids. The CDR3 DNA is TGTGCCAGCGGGAGGGGTGGATATGGCTACACCTTC. Its translation: CASGRGGYGYTF.

CDR3: CASSPGGIASNEQFF. DNA for the CDR3: TGTGCCAGCTCACCCGGGGGGATAGCGAGCAATGAGCAGTTCTTC. V usage is TRBV18 and J usage is TRBJ2-1; TRBD2 agrees at 7 bases. Trimming at V came to 3 bases and at J to 6 bases, leaving 8 bases not matched to a gene. The CDR3 spans 15 residues. The germline V gene encodes CDR1 KGHSH and CDR2 LQKENI.

This chain connects TRBV28 to TRBJ2-1, with 8 bases that match TRBD1. Germline loops: CDR1 MDHEN, CDR2 SYDVKM. CDR3 length equals 15 residues. The V gene end was trimmed by 6 bases and the J gene end by 5 bases; junction bases not matched to a gene: 9. CDR3 in DNA: TGTGCCAGCAGCCAATTGGGGGACAGGAACAATGAGCAGTTCTTC. Amino acids: CASSQLGDRNNEQFF.

The sample holds one count of this clone. This chain links TRBV5-1 with TRBJ2-5; 9 bases line up with TRBD2. Per germline, CDR1 SGHRS and CDR2 YFSETQ. The CDR3 length is 16 residues. The V segment lost 4 bases and the J segment 5 bases; nucleotides outside the gene matches: 12. CDR3 DNA sequence: TGCGCCAGCAGCCTGGGACTAGCTATCGTGGAGGAGACCCAGTACTTC. Translating gives CASSLGLAIVEETQYF.

This clone was observed a handful of times. The gene calls are TRBV6-5 and TRBJ2-3; unclear D gene. Per germline, CDR1 MNHEY and CDR2 SVGAGI. Trimming removed 5 bases at V and 4 bases at J, with 10 bases between. The CDR3 loop spans 13 amino acids. CDR3 amino acids: CASSRTVADTQYF. CDR3 DNA: TGTGCCAGCAGTCGAACAGTCGCAGATACGCAGTATTTT.

The CDR3 spells CASSLLKITSYNEQFF. The CDR3 DNA sequence: TGTGCCAGCAGCCTACTGAAAATAACCTCCTACAATGAGCAGTTCTTC. The genes are TRBV11-3 and TRBJ2-1; D is ambiguous. The CDR3 has 16 residues. The ends were cut back, 5 bases at V and 0 bases at J, with 14 bases in the middle. The V gene's germline CDR1 is SGHNT and CDR2 YENEEA.

This clone was seen only once. V gene TRBV2 combines with J gene TRBJ2-7; maybe TRBD2 (5 bases). This CDR3 is 14 amino acids long. Germline V lookup: CDR1 SNHLY, CDR2 FYNNEI. The V and J ends lost 7 bases and 4 bases respectively, with 17 bases between them. This CDR3 is CASTIGVSEYEQYF. The CDR3 nucleotides are TGTGCCAGCACGATTGGGGTTAGCGAATACGAGCAGTACTTC. Drawing the rest from reference TRBV2 and TRBJ2-7, the complete variable domain is EPEVTQTPSHQVTQMGQEVILRCVPISNHLYFYWYRQILGQKVEFLVSFYNNEISEKSEIFDDQFSVERPDGSNFTLKIRSTKLEDSAMYFCASTIGVSEYEQYFGPGTRLTVT.

CDR3 residues: CASSLASPGELFF. CDR3 nucleotide sequence: TGCGCCAGCAGCTTGGCCTCCCCCGGGGAGCTGTTTTTT. The chain recombines TRBV5-1 with TRBJ2-2; D not certain. The germline V and J ends were trimmed by 0 bases and 6 bases, with 6 bases remaining between them. Germline V lookup: CDR1 SGHRS, CDR2 YFSETQ. The length of the CDR3 is 13 residues.

The chain recombines TRBV5-1 with TRBJ2-5; tentative D call: TRBD1 (6 bases). This CDR3 comprises 15 residues. The ends were cut back, 5 bases at V and 5 bases at J, with 19 bases in the middle. Per germline, CDR1 SGHRS and CDR2 YFSETQ. The CDR3 DNA reads as TGCGCCAGCAGGCCGGGGACATACCCCGCTGAGACCCAGTACTTC. This encodes CASRPGTYPAETQYF.

The chain couples TRBV20-1 to TRBJ2-1; TRBD2 matches at 13 bases. The CDR3 extends over 16 amino acids. V shed 6 bases, J shed 7 bases, and the junction held 12 bases outside the gene matches. Germline CDR1 and CDR2: DFQATT and SNEGSKA (reference sequence). The CDR3 protein is CSASKLAGGPRNEQFF. In nucleotides, the CDR3 is TGCAGTGCGAGTAAACTAGCGGGAGGGCCTAGGAATGAGCAGTTCTTC.

This sequence joins TRBV18 and TRBJ2-7, with TRBD2 matching over 7 bases. CDR1 is KGHSH, CDR2 LQKENI, per germline. V shed 1 base and J 7 bases; nucleotides not matched to a gene: 16. The length of the CDR3 is 17 residues. The CDR3: CASSPLSNLAAPWEQYF. CDR3 nucleotides: TGTGCCAGCTCACCACTCAGTAATCTAGCGGCTCCCTGGGAGCAGTACTTC. Together with reference TRBV18 and TRBJ2-7, the CDR3 gives the full variable domain: NAGVMQNPRHLVRRRGQEARLRCSPMKGHSHVYWYRQLPEEGLKFMVYLQKENIIDESGMPKERFSAEFPKEGPSILRIQQVVRGDSAAYFCASSPLSNLAAPWEQYFGPGTRLTVT.

CDR3 region: CASSLDAGGQPQHF. CDR3 DNA sequence: TGTGCCAGCAGCTTGGACGCAGGGGGCCAGCCCCAGCATTTT. This sequence joins TRBV7-2 and TRBJ1-5; 8 bases are a match to TRBD1. This CDR3 is 14 amino acids long. Trimming cost V 3 bases and J 7 bases; bases outside gene matches: 5. CDR1 and CDR2 from the germline V gene are SGHTA and FQGNSA. Filled out from reference TRBV7-2 and TRBJ1-5, the complete variable domain reads GAGVSQSPSNKVTEKGKDVELRCDPISGHTALYWYRQSLGQGLEFLIYFQGNSAPDKSGLPSDRFSAERTGGSVSTLTIQRTQQEDSAVYLCASSLDAGGQPQHFGDGTRLSIL.

J is TRBJ2-5 and V is TRBV19; D not certain. From germline, CDR1 is LNHDA and CDR2 SQIVND (reference sequence). The germline V and J ends were trimmed by 5 bases and 1 base, with 5 bases remaining between them. This CDR3 spans 12 amino acids. The CDR3 DNA reads as TGTGCCAGTAGTTTCCGCCAAGAGACCCAGTACTTC. This sequence encodes CASSFRQETQYF.

V is TRBV3-1 (or the pseudogene TRBV3-2) and J is TRBJ1-1; D may be TRBD1 (5 bases). V was shortened by 1 base and J by 0 bases, with 9 bases between the two germline ends. The CDR3 runs to 15 residues. CDR1 LGHDT and CDR2 YNNKEL come from the germline V gene (reference sequence). CDR3 residues: CASSQGVRVNTEAFF. The CDR3 nucleotides are TGTGCCAGCAGCCAAGGGGTCAGGGTGAACACTGAAGCTTTCTTT.

The chain combines TRBV7-3 with TRBJ2-7; 7 bases map to TRBD1. CDR3 size: 14 residues. With 4 bases clipped from V and 4 bases from J, the junction kept 7 bases outside the gene matches. Germline V gene lookup returns CDR1 SGHTA and CDR2 FQGTGA. DNA for the CDR3: TGTGCCAGCAGCTCACAGGGGCCCGGTTACGAGCAGTACTTC. It specifies CASSSQGPGYEQYF.

The chain links TRBV19 to TRBJ1-2, with 11 bases lining up with TRBD1. There are 16 residues in the CDR3. V trimming: 6 bases; J trimming: 5 bases; junction bases outside the gene matches: 11. Germline V gene data show CDR1 as LNHDA and CDR2 as SQIVND (reference sequence). CDR3 nucleotides: TGTGCCAGTAGCCTCTTAGCGGACAGGGGGCTTTATGGCTACACCTTC. Protein: CASSLLADRGLYGYTF.

J is TRBJ1-5 and V is TRBV2; 8 bases agree with TRBD1. The ends lost 1 base at V and 3 bases at J; junction bases unmatched: 8. The CDR3 consists of 17 residues. CDR1 SNHLY and CDR2 FYNNEI come from the germline V gene. The CDR3: CASSEGGQGAYNQPQHF. DNA of the CDR3: TGTGCCAGCAGTGAAGGAGGCCAGGGGGCTTACAATCAGCCCCAGCATTTT.

The chain joins TRBV2 to TRBJ2-2, with D tentatively TRBD2 (5 bases). Germline V gene data show CDR1 as SNHLY and CDR2 as FYNNEI. With 6 bases removed from V and 0 bases from J, the gap between germline ends came to 11 bases. This CDR3 region has 15 residues. CDR3 nucleotides: TGTGCCAGCAGGAAGCGGTCTGCGAACACCGGGGAGCTGTTTTTT. Encoded protein: CASRKRSANTGELFF.